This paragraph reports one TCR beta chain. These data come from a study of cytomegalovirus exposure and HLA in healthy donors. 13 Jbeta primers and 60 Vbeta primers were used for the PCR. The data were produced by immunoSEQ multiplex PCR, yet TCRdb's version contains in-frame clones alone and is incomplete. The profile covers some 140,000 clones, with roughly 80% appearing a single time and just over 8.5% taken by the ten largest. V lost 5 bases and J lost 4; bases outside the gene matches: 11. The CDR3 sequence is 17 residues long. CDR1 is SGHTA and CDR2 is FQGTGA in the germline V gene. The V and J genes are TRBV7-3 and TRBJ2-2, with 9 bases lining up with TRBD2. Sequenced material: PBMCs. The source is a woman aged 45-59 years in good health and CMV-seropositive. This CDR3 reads CASSPRGAGGPTGELFF. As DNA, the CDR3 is TGTGCCAGCAGCCCGCGAGGGGCGGGGGGGCCCACCGGGGAGCTGTTTTTT.